This T cell receptor (beta chain) was captured by sequencing in a study of cytomegalovirus exposure and HLA in healthy donors. Study findings and constraints: Specificity for CMV antigens was confirmed in vitro for a few of the CMV-associated chains.

PCR involved 60 Vbeta and 13 Jbeta primers. Data came from immunoSEQ multiplex PCR; TCRdb stores just in-frame clones and leaves some out. This sample yields 82,000 or so clones, of which roughly 72% are seen a single time; around 6.5% belongs to the top ten. As regards this clone: Its antigen is not identified.

This TCR was recovered from a woman aged 50 to 60 in good health and CMV-seropositive. Sequenced material: PBMCs.

The CDR3 region has the DNA TGTGCCAGCAGCGTATTAAGCGGGAACACCGGGGAGCTGTTTTTT. This sequence encodes CASSVLSGNTGELFF. The chain uses TRBV9 and TRBJ2-2; maybe TRBD2 (5 bases). Germline values: CDR1 SGDLS, CDR2 YYNGEE. CDR3 length: 15 amino acids. Trimming stripped 1 base from V and 1 base from J, with 8 bases between.